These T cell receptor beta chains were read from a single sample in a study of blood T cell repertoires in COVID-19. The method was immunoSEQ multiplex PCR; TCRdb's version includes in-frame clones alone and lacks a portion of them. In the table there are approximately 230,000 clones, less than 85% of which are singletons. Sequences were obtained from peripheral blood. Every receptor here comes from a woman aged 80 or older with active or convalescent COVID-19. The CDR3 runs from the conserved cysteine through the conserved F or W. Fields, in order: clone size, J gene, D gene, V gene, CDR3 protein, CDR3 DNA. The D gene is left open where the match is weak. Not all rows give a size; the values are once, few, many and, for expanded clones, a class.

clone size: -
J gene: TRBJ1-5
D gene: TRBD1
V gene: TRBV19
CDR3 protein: CASNDRQGAYQPQHF
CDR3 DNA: TGTGCCAGTAATGATAGACAGGGGGCTTATCAGCCCCAGCATTTT

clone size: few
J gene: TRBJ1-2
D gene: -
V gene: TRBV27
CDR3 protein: CASRAPWGGTNYGYTF
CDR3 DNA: TGTGCCAGCAGAGCCCCGTGGGGAGGCACTAACTATGGCTACACCTTC

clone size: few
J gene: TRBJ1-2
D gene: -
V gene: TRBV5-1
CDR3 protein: CASSGRDTSQRVYGYTF
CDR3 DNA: TGCGCCAGCAGCGGGAGGGACACCTCCCAGCGGGTCTATGGCTACACCTTC

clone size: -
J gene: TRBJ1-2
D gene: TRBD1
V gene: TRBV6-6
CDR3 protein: CASSPPGGTLALTNYGYTF
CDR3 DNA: TGTGCCAGCAGTCCCCCAGGGGGCACCCTGGCCCTTACTAACTATGGCTACACCTTC

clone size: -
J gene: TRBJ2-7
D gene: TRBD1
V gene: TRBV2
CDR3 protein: CASSGWDRDYEQYF
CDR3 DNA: TGTGCCAGCAGTGGATGGGACAGGGACTACGAGCAGTACTTC

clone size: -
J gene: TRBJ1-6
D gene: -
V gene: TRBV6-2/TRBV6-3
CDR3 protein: CASSLNPPGYNSPLHF
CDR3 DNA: TGTGCCAGCAGTCTCAACCCCCCGGGGTATAATTCACCCCTCCACTTT

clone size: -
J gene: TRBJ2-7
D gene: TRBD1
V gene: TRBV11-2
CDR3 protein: CASSRDRRTYEQYF
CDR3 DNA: TGTGCCAGCAGCCGGGACAGGCGAACCTACGAGCAGTACTTC

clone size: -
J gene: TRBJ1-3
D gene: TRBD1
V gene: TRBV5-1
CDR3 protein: CASSRSGGLNTIYF
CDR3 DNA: TGCGCCAGCAGCCGGTCAGGGGGCCTTAACACCATATATTTT

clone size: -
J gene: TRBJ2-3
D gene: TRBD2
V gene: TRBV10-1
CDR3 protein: CASSKGLADTDTQYF
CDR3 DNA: TGCGCCAGCAGCAAGGGACTAGCGGACACAGATACGCAGTATTTT

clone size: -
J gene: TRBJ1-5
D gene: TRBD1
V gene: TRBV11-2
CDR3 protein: CASSLGGQSNQPQHF
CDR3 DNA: TGTGCCAGCAGCTTAGGGGGACAGAGCAATCAGCCCCAGCATTTT

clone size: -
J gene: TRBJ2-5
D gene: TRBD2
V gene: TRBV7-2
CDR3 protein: CASSPTSGETQYF
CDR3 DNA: TGTGCCAGCAGCCCTACTAGCGGAGAGACCCAGTACTTC

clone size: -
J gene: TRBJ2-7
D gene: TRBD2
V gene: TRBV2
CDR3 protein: CASSRLRTSGRAGEQYF
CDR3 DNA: TGTGCCAGCAGCAGATTAAGGACTAGCGGGAGGGCCGGCGAGCAGTACTTC

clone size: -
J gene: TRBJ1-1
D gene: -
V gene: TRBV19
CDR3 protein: CASSIDRNTEAFF
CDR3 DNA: TGTGCCAGTAGTATAGACAGGAACACTGAAGCTTTCTTT